A single sample is the source of the 27 T cell receptor beta chains below, sequenced in a study of cytomegalovirus exposure and HLA in healthy donors. In the PCR, 60 Vbeta and 13 Jbeta primers were used. This table comes from immunoSEQ multiplex PCR, and its TCRdb copy is limited to in-frame clones, with some not included. The table gives some 200,000 clones; the top ten clones make up less than 6.5% of it. The sequencing sample was made of PBMCs. These receptors came from a young man in good health and CMV-seronegative.

The chain joins TRBV6-5 to TRBJ1-1; maybe TRBD1 (6 bases). Trimming shortened V by 2 bases and J by 1 base, and 11 bases separated the two germline ends. CDR1 and CDR2 from the germline V gene are MNHEY and SVGAGI. The CDR3 extends over 15 amino acids. CDR3 nucleotide sequence: TGTGCCAGCAGTTACGGGGCAGGGGCGAACACTGAAGCTTTCTTT. The encoded protein is CASSYGAGANTEAFF.

V usage is TRBV4-1 and J usage is TRBJ1-3, with 7 bases that match TRBD1. The length of the CDR3 is 17 residues. Germline V gene lookup returns CDR1 MGHRA and CDR2 YSYEKL. The J segment lost 0 bases and the V segment lost 3 bases, leaving 8 bases of the junction unmatched. CDR3 DNA sequence: TGCGCCAGCAGCCACCGACAGGGAAGGAGCTCTGGAAACACCATATATTTT. This encodes CASSHRQGRSSGNTIYF.

The chain carries TRBV4-1 and TRBJ2-7, with D tentatively TRBD2 (6 bases). Trimming shortened V by 2 bases and J by 0 bases, and 14 bases separated the two germline ends. Germline V gives CDR1 MGHRA, CDR2 YSYEKL. This CDR3 contains 16 residues. Here the CDR3 reads CASSQRLAGSSYEQYF. The CDR3 nucleotides are TGCGCCAGCAGCCAAAGACTGGCGGGGTCCTCCTACGAGCAGTACTTC.

The genes are TRBV6-5 and TRBJ2-2; TRBD2 aligns across 8 bases. V trimming: 2 bases; J trimming: 4 bases; junction bases outside the gene matches: 6. The CDR3 spans 16 residues. Germline CDR1 and CDR2: MNHEY and SVGAGI. The CDR3, as DNA: TGTGCCAGCAGTTACCGACCGGGACTAGGCACCGGGGAGCTGTTTTTT. As protein: CASSYRPGLGTGELFF.

The V and J genes are TRBV6-6 and TRBJ2-1, with TRBD2 identical over 7 bases. V dropped 5 bases and J dropped 10; count of bases not matched to a gene: 5. The germline V gene has CDR1 MNHNY and CDR2 SVGAGI (reference sequence). This CDR3 comprises 12 residues. The CDR3 region is CASSGTTREQFF. The DNA for the CDR3 is TGTGCCAGCAGTGGGACTACGCGGGAGCAGTTCTTC.

This chain links TRBV7-9 with TRBJ1-3, with D possibly being TRBD1 (6 bases). V lost 5 bases to trimming and J lost 0 bases, with 11 bases between them. The CDR3 sequence is 15 residues long. The germline V gene has CDR1 SEHNR and CDR2 FQNEAQ (reference sequence). The CDR3 region is CASSQNRDSGNTIYF. DNA of the CDR3: TGTGCCAGCAGCCAAAACAGGGACTCTGGAAACACCATATATTTT.

The CDR3 DNA reads as TGTGCCAGCAGCCAAGAACGGAGGAATTTCCACTATGGCTACACCTTC. This sequence encodes CASSQERRNFHYGYTF. The V and J genes are TRBV4-2 and TRBJ1-2; no clear D gene. The CDR3 extends over 16 amino acids. The V end lost 0 bases, the J end lost 3 bases, and 14 bases lay between the germline ends. Germline V gives CDR1 LGHNA, CDR2 YNFKEQ.

This chain uses TRBV19 with TRBJ2-5, with D hard to call. Deletions cut 5 bases from V and 5 bases from J, with 6 bases between. The CDR3 runs 11 residues. Germline V gene sequence: CDR1 LNHDA, CDR2 SQIVND (reference sequence). CDR3 nucleotide sequence: TGTGCCAGTAGTTCCATGGAGACCCAGTACTTC. Its protein product is CASSSMETQYF.

This chain connects TRBV11-2 to TRBJ1-5; D perhaps matches TRBD1 (5 bases). CDR3 length equals 15 residues. Trimming removed 5 bases at V and 0 bases at J, with 11 bases between. From germline, CDR1 is SGHAT and CDR2 FQNNGV. CDR3 sequence: CASSPGGDSNQPQHF. The CDR3 DNA reads as TGTGCCAGCAGCCCGGGGGGGGATAGCAATCAGCCCCAGCATTTT. The full variable domain, rest sourced from reference TRBV11-2 and TRBJ1-5, is EAGVAQSPRYKIIEKRQSVAFWCNPISGHATLYWYQQILGQGPKLLIQFQNNGVVDDSQLPKDRFSAERLKGVDSTLKIQPAKLEDSAVYLCASSPGGDSNQPQHFGDGTRLSIL.

V usage is TRBV5-8 and J usage is TRBJ2-3; 7 bases align to TRBD1. After removal of 2 bases from V and 1 base from J, the junction contained 4 bases not matched to a gene. Germline V lookup: CDR1 SGHTS, CDR2 YDEGEE. The length of the CDR3 is 15 residues. This chain's CDR3 is CASSLGGVGTDTQYF. CDR3 in DNA: TGTGCCAGCAGCTTAGGGGGCGTAGGCACAGATACGCAGTATTTT. Based on the CDR3 plus reference TRBV5-8 and TRBJ2-3, the full variable domain is EAGVTQSPTHLIKTRGQQATLRCSPISGHTSVYWYQQALGLGLQFLLWYDEGEERNRGNFPPRFSGRQFPNYSSELNVNALELEDSALYLCASSLGGVGTDTQYFGPGTRLTVL.

V gene TRBV4-2 combines with J gene TRBJ1-3; 9 nucleotides line up with TRBD1. The CDR3 spans 18 residues. The V segment lost 2 bases and the J segment 0 bases; nucleotides outside the gene matches: 8. In germline, CDR1 is LGHNA, CDR2 YNFKEQ. The CDR3, as DNA: TGTGCCAGCAGCCAATTCCAGACAGGGGGGCACTCTGGAAACACCATATATTTT. Amino acid sequence: CASSQFQTGGHSGNTIYF.

The rearrangement links TRBV9 to TRBJ2-7; D might be TRBD2 (6 bases). V was pared by 0 bases and J by 3 bases, with 10 bases between. This CDR3 spans 14 amino acids. Germline CDR1 SGDLS, CDR2 YYNGEE. The CDR3 sequence: CASSVDGGVYEQYF. Here the CDR3 DNA reads TGTGCCAGCAGCGTAGATGGAGGGGTCTACGAGCAGTACTTC.

J is TRBJ1-1 and V is TRBV7-9; D remains ambiguous. Looked up from germline, CDR1 is SEHNR and CDR2 is FQNEAQ (reference sequence). Trimming shortened V by 1 base and J by 2 bases, and 11 bases separated the two germline ends. This CDR3 comprises 15 residues. The CDR3 DNA reads as TGTGCCAGCAGCTTAGGACGGGAATTCAACACTGAAGCTTTCTTT. Its protein product is CASSLGREFNTEAFF.

The CDR3, as DNA: TGCGCCAGCAGCCAAGACAGGGGGCTAAGTGAAAAACTGTTTTTT. Translating gives CASSQDRGLSEKLFF. The chain uses TRBV4-1 and TRBJ1-4; 8 bases are shared with TRBD1. The junction had 4 bases not matched to a gene; V was cut back by 0 bases and J by 7 bases. Germline CDR1 reads MGHRA; CDR2 reads YSYEKL. The CDR3 is 15 amino acids.

The chain has TRBV7-9 and TRBJ1-2; 7 bases are a match to TRBD1. Trimming at V came to 2 bases and at J to 5 bases, leaving 8 bases not matched to a gene. CDR3 length: 15 residues. Germline values: CDR1 SEHNR, CDR2 FQNEAQ (reference sequence). The CDR3 sequence is CASSLNPGTDYGYTF. The DNA for the CDR3 is TGTGCCAGCAGCTTAAATCCCGGGACAGATTATGGCTACACCTTC.

The chain has TRBV5-6 and TRBJ1-1, with a weak D call TRBD1 (5 bases). This CDR3 comprises 15 residues. Germline V gene lookup returns CDR1 SGHDT and CDR2 YYEEEE. V was clipped by 0 bases and J by 11 bases, with 20 bases between them. The CDR3 region is CASSLVAAGILPAFF. The CDR3 nucleotides read TGTGCCAGCAGCTTGGTAGCGGCAGGGATTCTGCCCGCTTTCTTT.

As concerns this clone: This sample includes further DNA sequences coding for the same CDR3. V gene TRBV9 combines with J gene TRBJ2-5, with TRBD2 matching 9 bases. CDR1 SGDLS and CDR2 YYNGEE come from the germline V gene. V gave up 0 bases and J gave up 2 bases; unmatched junction bases: 5. This CDR3 contains 16 residues. CDR3 in amino acids: CASSVGPAGGQETQYF. The CDR3 bases are TGTGCCAGCAGCGTAGGCCCAGCGGGAGGACAAGAGACCCAGTACTTC.

The chain couples TRBV4-1 to TRBJ1-5; D perhaps matches TRBD1 (6 bases). Per germline, CDR1 MGHRA and CDR2 YSYEKL. Trimming removed 2 bases at V and 3 bases at J, with 14 bases between. This CDR3 is built from 16 residues. CDR3 residues: CASSQSPDRTNQPQHF. The CDR3, as DNA: TGCGCCAGCAGCCAAAGCCCGGACAGAACCAATCAGCCCCAGCATTTT.

The chain joins TRBV25-1 to TRBJ1-4; D unclear. The CDR3 has 14 residues. Germline V gives CDR1 MGHDK, CDR2 SYGVNS. V gave up 5 bases and J gave up 3 bases, with 10 bases separating them. CDR3 sequence reads: CASSLAVANEKLFF. CDR3 nucleotide sequence: TGTGCCAGCAGTCTTGCGGTAGCTAATGAAAAACTGTTTTTT.

The chain employs TRBV4-1 and TRBJ1-1; D not certain. Germline-derived CDR1 and CDR2 are MGHRA and YSYEKL. V was pared by 7 bases and J by 1 base, with 16 bases between. The CDR3 is 15 residues long. The CDR3 sequence: CASTWREAKNTEAFF. In DNA, the CDR3 is TGCGCCAGCACATGGAGGGAGGCGAAGAACACTGAAGCTTTCTTT.

This rearrangement joins TRBV9 to TRBJ1-3; D is unresolved. Germline loops: CDR1 SGDLS, CDR2 YYNGEE. The germline V and J ends were trimmed by 0 bases and 0 bases, with 7 bases remaining between them. The CDR3 has 15 residues. The CDR3, as DNA: TGTGCCAGCAGCGTAGCACAGCTCTCTGGAAACACCATATATTTT. The encoded protein is CASSVAQLSGNTIYF.

V is TRBV4-1 and J is TRBJ2-7; 7 nucleotides match TRBD2. The trim removed 6 bases at V and 0 bases at J, leaving 2 bases unmatched. CDR1 MGHRA and CDR2 YSYEKL come from the germline V gene. This CDR3 is 13 amino acids long. CDR3 amino acids: CASSSGYSYEQYF. The CDR3 bases are TGCGCCAGCAGTAGCGGGTACTCCTACGAGCAGTACTTC.

The chain carries TRBV28 and TRBJ1-1, with 7 bases matching TRBD1. The germline gives CDR1 MDHEN, CDR2 SYDVKM. This CDR3 contains 15 residues. Trimming removed 10 bases from V and 3 bases from J; junction bases left unmatched: 14. The CDR3 coding sequence is TGTGCCACCGGGACAGCAGGTTCGGGAGACACTGAAGCTTTCTTT. As protein: CATGTAGSGDTEAFF.

The CDR3 reads CASRPRLGRATGELFF. The CDR3, as DNA: TGTGCCAGCAGGCCCCGGCTCGGGAGGGCGACCGGGGAGCTGTTTTTT. This chain links TRBV28 with TRBJ2-2; the match to TRBD2 covers 8 bases. V gave up 6 bases and J gave up 5 bases; unmatched junction bases: 11. This CDR3 region has 16 residues. The germline V gene encodes CDR1 MDHEN and CDR2 SYDVKM.

The rearrangement links TRBV7-2 to TRBJ1-4; the match to TRBD1 covers 8 bases. Per the germline V gene, CDR1 is SGHTA and CDR2 is FQGNSA. The length of the CDR3 is 17 residues. Trimming removed 1 base from V and 2 bases from J; junction bases left unmatched: 6. The CDR3 nucleotides are TGTGCCAGCAGCTTAGGACAGGGGAGTTCTACTAATGAAAAACTGTTTTTT. Its translation: CASSLGQGSSTNEKLFF.

The gene calls are TRBV6-5 and TRBJ2-5, with 7 bases that match TRBD1. Germline V gives CDR1 MNHEY, CDR2 SVGAGI. CDR3 length equals 11 residues. V gave up 7 bases and J gave up 5 bases; unmatched junction bases: 1. For the CDR3, the DNA is TGTGCCAGCACCAGGGGGGAGACCCAGTACTTC. Its translation is CASTRGETQYF.

The chain carries TRBV20-1 and TRBJ1-1; possible D gene TRBD1, 5 bases. The CDR3 has 11 amino acids. Germline CDR1 is DFQATT and CDR2 is SNEGSKA (reference sequence). The CDR3 is CQTAENTEAFF. CDR3 coding DNA: TGCCAGACAGCCGAGAACACTGAAGCTTTCTTT.